Each of the 23 T cell receptor beta chains below was sequenced from the same sample in a study of T cells in Graves' hyperthyroidism and ophthalmopathy. RNA transcripts were the template for amplifying TCR beta CDR3 regions. Researchers ran a first-round RT-PCR on the TCR CDR3 using the HTBI primer set. TCRdb called the multiplex PCR reads again in MiXCR, with one record for every CDR3 protein. The data contain under 350,000 distinct CDR3 sequences, around a sixth of them singletons. The sequenced sample consisted of blood. The receptors come from a woman in her forties or fifties with Graves' hyperthyroidism.

The chain joins TRBV6-4 to TRBJ1-2, with a tentative D call TRBD1 (5 bases). The CDR3 contains 13 residues. The V gene lost 0 bases and the J gene lost 8 bases, with 10 bases spanning the gap. Germline CDR1 reads MRHNA; CDR2 reads SNTAGT. The CDR3 is CASSDSGVGGYTF. CDR3 DNA: TGTGCCAGCAGTGACTCGGGGGTCGGAGGCTACACCTTC.

The CDR3 protein is CSARSGGPGNEQFF. DNA for the CDR3: TGCAGTGCTAGGTCGGGAGGGCCGGGAAATGAGCAGTTCTTC. The J gene is TRBJ2-1, the V gene TRBV20-1; TRBD2 matches 8 bases. The CDR3 is 14 residues long. J gave up 7 bases and V 3 bases, and 8 bases lay outside the gene matches. Germline assignment: CDR1 DFQATT and CDR2 SNEGSKA (reference sequence).

This clonotype was recorded a few times. The chain uses TRBV7-8 and TRBJ2-5, with a tentative D call TRBD2 (5 bases). The CDR3 spans 11 residues. Germline CDR1 reads SGHVS; CDR2 reads FQNEAQ. V lost 5 bases and J lost 7, with 8 bases in between. This CDR3 is CASSPRGTQYF. CDR3 sequence (DNA): TGTGCCAGCAGCCCCCGGGGGACCCAGTACTTC.

V gene TRBV19 combines with J gene TRBJ2-5; 8 bases are a match to TRBD1. Germline CDR1 reads LNHDA; CDR2 reads SQIVND (reference sequence). The CDR3 is 15 residues long. Trimming removed 2 bases from V and 1 base from J; junction bases left unmatched: 3. CDR3 in amino acids: CASSILTGGQETQYF. The CDR3 DNA reads as TGTGCCAGTAGTATACTTACAGGGGGCCAAGAGACCCAGTACTTC.

V gene TRBV6-1 combines with J gene TRBJ2-7; no clear D. The germline CDR1 and CDR2 sequences are MNHNS and SASEGT. The V and J ends lost 0 bases and 2 bases respectively, with 11 bases between them. The CDR3 loop spans 15 amino acids. CDR3 bases: TGTGCCAGCAGTGAAGCGCGAGGTAACACCTACGAGCAGTACGTC. Translation: CASSEARGNTYEQYV.

This chain links TRBV12-3 or TRBV12-4 with TRBJ2-5; weak D call: TRBD2 (5 bases). The ends were cut back, 5 bases at V and 5 bases at J, with 12 bases in the middle. The CDR3 runs to 13 residues. The CDR3 region is CASSAAGGETQYF. The CDR3 coding sequence is TGTGCCAGCAGTGCCGCGGGTGGGGAGACCCAGTACTTC.

Notes on this clonotype: A much larger clone lies a single base off, so this may be a read error. The rearrangement joins TRBV10-3 to TRBJ2-5, with D hard to call. The V and J ends lost 0 bases and 1 base respectively, with 6 bases between them. The CDR3 is 14 amino acids. Germline assignment: CDR1 ENHRY and CDR2 SYGVKD. This CDR3 is CAISESRAQETQYF. The CDR3 DNA reads as TGTGCCATCAGTGAGTCAAGGGCCCAAGAGACCCAGTACTTC.

This chain connects TRBV3-1 to TRBJ1-1; tentative D call: TRBD1 (6 bases). Per germline, CDR1 LGHDT and CDR2 YNNKEL (reference sequence). V was shortened by 1 base and J by 12 bases, with 12 bases between the two germline ends. This CDR3 has 12 amino acids. The CDR3 sequence: CASSQGTVKPFF. CDR3 nucleotides: TGTGCCAGCAGCCAAGGGACAGTTAAACCTTTCTTT.

The CDR3 sequence is CASSRAGTGVSDTQYF. In DNA, the CDR3 is TGTGCCAGCAGCCGGGCCGGGACAGGCGTATCAGATACGCAGTATTTT. The chain uses TRBV5-4 and TRBJ2-3; 8 nucleotides line up with TRBD1. Per germline, CDR1 SGHNT and CDR2 YYREEE (reference sequence). The V and J ends lost 4 bases and 4 bases, in that order; junction bases with no gene match: 11. This CDR3 contains 16 residues.

The chain recombines TRBV20-1 with TRBJ1-4; no firm D call. The germline gives CDR1 DFQATT, CDR2 SNEGSKA (reference sequence). CDR3 length: 14 residues. V lost 0 bases, J lost 1 base, and 6 bases lay in between. This CDR3 is CSARDRGTNEKLFF. In DNA form, the CDR3 reads TGCAGTGCTAGAGATCGGGGAACTAATGAAAAACTGTTTTTT.

V gene TRBV15 combines with J gene TRBJ1-2; no clear D gene. V lost 5 bases, J lost 7 bases, and 8 bases lay in between. CDR3 length: 11 residues. Germline CDR1 is LNHNV and CDR2 is YYDKDF (reference sequence). The CDR3 DNA sequence: TGTGCCACCAGCCCCCGTAGTGGCTACACCTTC. Protein product: CATSPRSGYTF.

Written as DNA, the CDR3 is TGTGCCAGCAGAGATCCGGGACAGGGGTCTAAGGAGCAGTACTTC. Translation gives CASRDPGQGSKEQYF. This rearrangement joins TRBV28 to TRBJ2-7; 10 nucleotides line up with TRBD1. Germline V gene lookup returns CDR1 MDHEN and CDR2 SYDVKM. The CDR3 loop spans 15 amino acids. The V segment lost 6 bases and the J segment 7 bases; nucleotides outside the gene matches: 12.

This clonotype was counted at least ten times. The chain combines TRBV3-1 with TRBJ2-2; D uncertain. Germline loops: CDR1 LGHDT, CDR2 YNNKEL (reference sequence). V shed 4 bases and J shed 3 bases, with 6 bases lying between them. The CDR3 contains 13 residues. The CDR3 sequence is CASSLEDTGELFF. CDR3 in DNA: TGTGCCAGCAGCCTCGAAGACACCGGGGAGCTGTTTTTT.

About this clonotype: A clone one base away is much larger, so this may be a read error. This chain joins TRBV5-1 and TRBJ1-1; TRBD1 might be the D (5 bases). From germline, CDR1 is SGHRS and CDR2 YFSETQ. The CDR3 is 15 residues long. The CDR3 sequence: CASSWAEGLNTVAFF. CDR3 bases: TGCGCCAGCAGCTGGGCCGAGGGGTTGAACACTGTAGCTTTCTTT.

This clonotype was counted many times. The chain joins TRBV6-1 to TRBJ2-7, with 7 bases that match TRBD2. Germline CDR1 MNHNS, CDR2 SASEGT. This CDR3 comprises 16 residues. With V trimmed by 4 bases and J by 5 bases, 14 bases remained unmatched. The CDR3 DNA follows: TGTGCCAGCAGTGCGGTCCGACTGGAGGGAGGGCACGAGCAGTACTTC. Its protein is CASSAVRLEGGHEQYF.

CDR3 nucleotide sequence: TGTGCCAGCAGCCCACGGACCCACAAGGCAGATACGCAGTATTTT. Translated: CASSPRTHKADTQYF. The rearrangement uses TRBV11-2 and TRBJ2-3; no clear D gene. The ends were cut back, 5 bases at V and 4 bases at J, with 16 bases in the middle. Germline loops: CDR1 SGHAT, CDR2 FQNNGV. CDR3 length: 15 amino acids.

This clonotype was counted ten times or more. The V gene is TRBV11-2, the J gene TRBJ1-6; no definite D call. Germline V gene sequence: CDR1 SGHAT, CDR2 FQNNGV. This CDR3 region has 14 residues. V dropped 5 bases and J dropped 5 bases, with 10 bases sitting between them. The CDR3 protein is CASSLYRNNSPLHF. Written as DNA, the CDR3 is TGTGCCAGCAGCCTATACCGGAATAATTCACCCCTCCACTTT.

Only a few counts were recorded for this clonotype. The gene calls are TRBV5-5 and TRBJ2-1; D unclear. This CDR3 has 14 residues. V gave up 4 bases and J gave up 6 bases, with 14 bases separating them. Per germline, CDR1 SGHKS and CDR2 YYEKEE (reference sequence). CDR3 residues: CASSPEVVSNEQFF. The CDR3 coding sequence is TGTGCCAGCAGCCCAGAAGTGGTTTCCAATGAGCAGTTCTTC.

This clonotype has only a few counts. The chain has TRBV5-5 and TRBJ2-5, with 9 bases that match TRBD2. The CDR3 is 15 residues long. The J segment lost 4 bases and the V segment lost 4 bases, leaving 8 bases of the junction unmatched. Germline assignment: CDR1 SGHKS and CDR2 YYEKEE (reference sequence). The CDR3 bases are TGTGCCAGCAGCAACAACTTAGCGGGAGTAGAGACCCAGTACTTC. Translated: CASSNNLAGVETQYF.

J is TRBJ2-7 and V is TRBV6-1; the D is unclear. The J call may not be correct, given that the DNA end is closer to TRBJ2-1. The CDR3 is 14 amino acids. Germline values: CDR1 MNHNS, CDR2 SASEGT. The CDR3 here is CASSEEAGDYEQFF. The CDR3 DNA follows: TGTGCCAGCAGTGAAGAGGCCGGAGATTACGAGCAGTTCTTC.

This clonotype occurred many times. The chain links TRBV27 to TRBJ2-2; D is tentatively TRBD1 or TRBD2 (5 bases each). V shed 4 bases and J shed 6 bases, with 9 bases lying between them. This CDR3 has 13 amino acids. CDR1 and CDR2 from the germline V gene are MNHEY and SMNVEV (reference sequence). As DNA, the CDR3 is TGTGCCAGCAGTTGGGGGTTGTCCGGGGAGCTGTTTTTT. Encoded protein: CASSWGLSGELFF.

This clonotype was found many times. The CDR3 sequence: CASSHLTDSGYGYTF. For the CDR3, the DNA is TGTGCCAGCAGCCACCTTACGGACAGCGGCTATGGCTACACCTTC. The chain uses TRBV12-3 or TRBV12-4 and TRBJ1-2, with D tentatively TRBD1 (6 bases). V dropped 6 bases and J dropped 4 bases, with 18 bases sitting between them. The CDR3 runs to 15 residues.

The CDR3 protein is CAISAGEVETQYF. In nucleotides, the CDR3 is TGTGCCATCAGTGCTGGGGAGGTGGAGACCCAGTACTTC. This chain uses TRBV10-3 with TRBJ2-5, with D perhaps matching TRBD2 (6 bases). V was trimmed by 4 bases and J by 5 bases, leaving 11 bases between them. This CDR3 comprises 13 residues. Germline V gene sequence: CDR1 ENHRY, CDR2 SYGVKD.